One and the same sample provided the 8 T cell receptor beta chains below, sequenced in a study of cytotoxic CD8 clonotypes in ibrutinib-treated CLL (dated by TCRdb to about 2021). The receptor library was made with the immunoSEQ multiplex PCR assay. Imported from immuneACCESS, the table was reduced by TCRdb to in-frame sequences with V and J called. These copies leave out some clones; in studies compared against another copy, an unresolved V gene accounts for under half, and the cause of the remainder is not known. The sample table lists approximately 80,000 clones, roughly 86% of them with a count of one. 5% to 6% of the sample lies in the top ten. The specimen comprised PBMCs, sampled before ibrutinib treatment. The receptors here all came from a human donor with chronic lymphocytic leukemia.

The chain links TRBV5-6 to TRBJ2-5, with TRBD2 matching 10 bases. There are 14 residues in the CDR3. Germline lookup yields CDR1 SGHDT and CDR2 YYEEEE. Germline trimming cut 2 bases from V and 5 bases from J; bases unmatched to any gene: 3. The CDR3 DNA reads as TGTGCCAGCAGCTTAGCGGGAGGGTGGGAGACCCAGTACTTC. This encodes CASSLAGGWETQYF.

This chain connects TRBV11-1 to TRBJ2-1, with 8 bases matching TRBD2. Germline CDR1 SGHAT, CDR2 FQDESV (reference sequence). The CDR3 has 16 amino acids. Trimming took 2 bases from V and 5 from J; bases not matched to a gene: 8. The CDR3 sequence: CASSLLVAGSNNEQFF. CDR3 DNA sequence: TGTGCCAGCAGCTTACTTGTAGCGGGGTCTAACAATGAGCAGTTCTTC.

The rearrangement uses TRBV19 and TRBJ2-1, with D possibly being TRBD1 (6 bases). The CDR3 loop spans 16 amino acids. V was pared by 5 bases and J by 9 bases, with 23 bases between. Germline CDR1 LNHDA, CDR2 SQIVND (reference sequence). The CDR3 protein is CASSGLGRGSAVEQFF. The CDR3 DNA reads as TGTGCCAGTAGTGGGTTAGGCAGGGGTTCGGCGGTTGAGCAGTTCTTC.

The CDR3 region is CASSSRGTSGNYEQYF. CDR3 DNA sequence: TGTGCCAGCAGTTCCCGGGGAACTAGCGGAAACTACGAGCAGTACTTC. The rearrangement joins TRBV28 to TRBJ2-7; TRBD2 aligns across 8 bases. The CDR3 is made up of 16 amino acids. Germline-derived CDR1 and CDR2 are MDHEN and SYDVKM. V shed 4 bases, J shed 3 bases, and the junction held 11 bases outside the gene matches.

This clone was detected only once. This chain joins TRBV14 and TRBJ1-1, with 9 bases aligning to TRBD1. CDR1 and CDR2 (germline): SGHDN, FVKESK. V shed 6 bases and J 3 bases; nucleotides not matched to a gene: 14. This CDR3 spans 17 amino acids. The CDR3 sequence is CASSQRGNRGLDTEAFF. The CDR3 coding sequence is TGTGCCAGCAGTCAAAGAGGAAACAGGGGGCTAGACACTGAAGCTTTCTTT.

V usage is TRBV19 and J usage is TRBJ1-1; D not resolved. The CDR3 runs 14 residues. V gave up 5 bases and J gave up 5 bases, with 15 bases separating them. Germline V CDR1 and CDR2: LNHDA, SQIVND (reference sequence). The CDR3 DNA reads TGTGCCAGTAGTCCCACTGGCGGAGGGACTGAAGCTTTCTTT. Encoded protein: CASSPTGGGTEAFF. Full variable domain (remainder filled in from reference TRBV19 and TRBJ1-1): DGGITQSPKYLFRKEGQNVTLSCEQNLNHDAMYWYRQDPGQGLRLIYYSQIVNDFQKGDIAEGYSVSREKKESFPLTVTSAQKNPTAFYLCASSPTGGGTEAFFGQGTRLTVV.

This clone was seen only once. V gene TRBV5-4 combines with J gene TRBJ2-7; D may correspond to TRBD1 or TRBD2 (6 bases each). The V and J ends lost 0 bases and 6 bases respectively, with 13 bases between them. Per the germline V gene, CDR1 is SGHNT and CDR2 is YYREEE (reference sequence). This CDR3 is 14 amino acids long. CDR3: CASSLDGGAGEQYF. The CDR3 DNA reads TGTGCCAGCAGCTTGGACGGGGGCGCGGGCGAGCAGTACTTC.

This chain uses TRBV27 with TRBJ2-3; 12 nucleotides align to TRBD2. Trimming cost V 5 bases and J 9 bases; bases outside gene matches: 12. The CDR3 covers 16 residues. Germline V gives CDR1 MNHEY, CDR2 SMNVEV (reference sequence). The CDR3 sequence: CASSSTGTSGFETQYF. The CDR3 DNA follows: TGTGCCAGCAGTAGTACCGGGACTAGCGGGTTTGAAACGCAGTATTTT.